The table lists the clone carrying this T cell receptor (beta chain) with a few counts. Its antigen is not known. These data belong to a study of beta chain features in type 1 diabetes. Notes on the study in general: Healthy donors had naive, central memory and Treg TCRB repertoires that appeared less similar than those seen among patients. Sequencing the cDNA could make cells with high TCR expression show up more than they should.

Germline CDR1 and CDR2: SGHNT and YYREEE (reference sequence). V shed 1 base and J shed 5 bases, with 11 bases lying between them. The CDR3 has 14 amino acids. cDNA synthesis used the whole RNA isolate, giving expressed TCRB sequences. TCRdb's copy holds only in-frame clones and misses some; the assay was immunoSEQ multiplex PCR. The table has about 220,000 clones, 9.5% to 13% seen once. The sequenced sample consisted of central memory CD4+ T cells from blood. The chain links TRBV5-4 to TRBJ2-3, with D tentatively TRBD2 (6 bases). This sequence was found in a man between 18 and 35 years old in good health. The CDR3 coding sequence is TGTGCCAGCAGCTTGTCCGGGAGTGGAGATACGCAGTATTTT. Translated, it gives CASSLSGSGDTQYF.